Listed here are 30 T cell receptor beta chains from one sample, sequenced in a study of blood T cell repertoires in COVID-19. TCRdb's copy holds only in-frame clones and misses some; the assay was immunoSEQ multiplex PCR. The sample lists roughly 430,000 clones; around 90% were seen once. The sequenced sample was PBMCs or T cells enriched from blood (not recorded which). These receptor sequences come from a middle-aged woman with acute COVID-19.

V is TRBV7-2 and J is TRBJ2-5; 9 nucleotides line up with TRBD2. Germline V gene data show CDR1 as SGHTA and CDR2 as FQGNSA. The CDR3 covers 15 residues. V shed 5 bases, J shed 2 bases, and the junction held 6 bases outside the gene matches. The CDR3 loop is CASSAHSGGQETQYF. The CDR3 nucleotides read TGTGCCAGCAGCGCCCATAGCGGGGGACAAGAGACCCAGTACTTC.

The chain couples TRBV6-6 to TRBJ1-6; D may be TRBD1 (5 bases). The CDR3 is made up of 16 amino acids. V lost 0 bases and J lost 5, with 11 bases in between. The germline V gene encodes CDR1 MNHNY and CDR2 SVGAGI (reference sequence). CDR3 DNA: TGTGCCAGCAGTTACTCCTACAGGTTGGATAATTCACCCCTCCACTTT. It translates to CASSYSYRLDNSPLHF.

The rearrangement uses TRBV5-1 and TRBJ2-5; unclear D gene. The CDR3 loop spans 15 amino acids. Germline lookup yields CDR1 SGHRS and CDR2 YFSETQ. V was trimmed by 6 bases and J by 4 bases, leaving 19 bases between them. This CDR3 reads CASTQIQAGRETQYF. CDR3 DNA sequence: TGCGCCAGCACACAGATTCAGGCAGGCAGAGAGACCCAGTACTTC.

The chain couples TRBV7-8 to TRBJ2-3, with D maybe TRBD2 (7 bases). This CDR3 contains 17 residues. Germline CDR1 SGHVS, CDR2 FQNEAQ. V was cut by 6 bases and J by 2 bases, with 21 bases left in between. CDR3 in amino acids: CASSTENRGADTDTQYF. The DNA for the CDR3 is TGTGCCAGCAGTACCGAAAATCGGGGGGCTGACACAGATACGCAGTATTTT.

This chain links TRBV30 with TRBJ1-4; 10 bases line up with TRBD1. The CDR3 has 15 residues. CDR1 and CDR2 from the germline V gene are GTSNPN and SVGIG (reference sequence). After removal of 5 bases from V and 7 bases from J, the junction contained 10 bases not matched to a gene. The CDR3 sequence: CAWSRRRTGGEKLFF. In DNA, the CDR3 is TGTGCCTGGTCCCGACGGAGGACAGGGGGTGAAAAACTGTTTTTT.

In its sample, this clone was seen once. V gene TRBV3-1 (or the pseudogene TRBV3-2) combines with J gene TRBJ2-1; 11 bases line up with TRBD2. This CDR3 has 16 amino acids. Germline V gene lookup returns CDR1 LGHDT and CDR2 YNNKEL (reference sequence). The junction had 5 bases not matched to a gene; V was cut back by 4 bases and J by 3 bases. The CDR3 is CASSRRLAGFYNEQFF. CDR3 in DNA: TGTGCCAGCAGCCGGCGACTAGCGGGGTTCTACAATGAGCAGTTCTTC.

The chain carries TRBV5-4 and TRBJ2-7; perhaps TRBD2 as D (6 bases). Germline values: CDR1 SGHNT, CDR2 YYREEE (reference sequence). Trimming shortened V by 2 bases and J by 2 bases, and 8 bases separated the two germline ends. This CDR3 spans 13 amino acids. The CDR3 DNA is TGTGCCAGCAGCTTCGGAGGGACCTACGAGCAGTACTTC. Its protein product is CASSFGGTYEQYF.

The CDR3: CASSPGTHNTGELFF. As DNA, the CDR3 is TGTGCCAGCAGCCCCGGGACACATAACACCGGGGAGCTGTTTTTT. The rearrangement joins TRBV7-6 to TRBJ2-2; weak D call: TRBD1 (6 bases). There are 15 residues in the CDR3. V lost 5 bases and J lost 2, with 12 bases in between. Per the germline V gene, CDR1 is SGHVS and CDR2 is FNYEAQ. Using reference TRBV7-6 and TRBJ2-2 for the parts outside the CDR3, the full variable domain is GAGVSQSPRYKVTKRGQDVALRCDPISGHVSLYWYRQALGQGPEFLTYFNYEAQQDKSGLPNDRFSAERPEGSISTLTIQRTEQRDSAMYRCASSPGTHNTGELFFGEGSRLTVL.

V usage is TRBV29-1 and J usage is TRBJ2-1, with 8 bases aligning to TRBD1. V lost 7 bases to trimming and J lost 6 bases; unmatched junction nucleotides: 5. The CDR3 is 12 residues long. Germline V lookup: CDR1 SQVTM, CDR2 ANQGSEA. DNA for the CDR3: TGCAGCGCCGGACAGGGTGCCAATGAGCAGTTCTTC. Protein: CSAGQGANEQFF.

The V gene is TRBV18, the J gene TRBJ1-2; the D gene is possibly TRBD1 (6 bases). CDR1 is KGHSH, CDR2 LQKENI, per germline. The CDR3 contains 14 residues. The germline V and J ends were trimmed by 3 bases and 5 bases, with 13 bases remaining between them. This CDR3 is CASSPSTGTYGYTF. Written as DNA, the CDR3 is TGTGCCAGCTCACCCTCGACAGGCACGTATGGCTACACCTTC.

J is TRBJ1-2 and V is TRBV5-1, with D possibly being TRBD1 (6 bases). CDR1 and CDR2 (germline): SGHRS, YFSETQ. Between the trimmed V and J ends, which lost 2 bases and 3 bases, there was a span of 8 bases. This CDR3 contains 13 residues. The CDR3 reads CASSLRTDYGYTF. The CDR3 DNA follows: TGCGCCAGCAGCTTACGGACAGACTATGGCTACACCTTC.

This chain joins TRBV18 and TRBJ1-1; tentative D call: TRBD1 (5 bases). The V and J ends lost 3 bases and 5 bases respectively, with 16 bases between them. This CDR3 is 15 amino acids long. CDR1 and CDR2 (germline): KGHSH, LQKENI. CDR3 DNA sequence: TGTGCCAGCTCACCCCTCGGCGGGGGGGGGACTGAAGCTTTCTTT. Translated, it gives CASSPLGGGGTEAFF.

The genes are TRBV7-2 and TRBJ1-1; TRBD1 is a possible D gene (5 bases). Germline V lookup: CDR1 SGHTA, CDR2 FQGNSA. The CDR3 has 14 residues. Trimming pared 2 bases from V and 2 bases from J, leaving 9 bases between. The CDR3 coding sequence is TGTGCCAGCAGCTTATCAGGGCAAAACACTGAAGCTTTCTTT. This sequence encodes CASSLSGQNTEAFF.

The chain recombines TRBV5-1 with TRBJ1-2, with 8 positions matching TRBD1. Losses at the gene ends were 3 bases for V and 2 bases for J; bases not matched to a gene: 6. Germline CDR1 is SGHRS and CDR2 is YFSETQ. The length of the CDR3 is 15 residues. In DNA, the CDR3 is TGCGCCAGCAGCTGGGGGACAGGCGGCAACTATGGCTACACCTTC. Protein sequence: CASSWGTGGNYGYTF.

This clone was observed a handful of times. The chain carries TRBV5-1 and TRBJ1-2; D remains unclear. Germline V gene data show CDR1 as SGHRS and CDR2 as YFSETQ. The V end was cut by 2 bases, the J end by 10 bases, with 21 bases between. CDR3 length: 15 amino acids. The CDR3 protein is CASSFYGDSDEIYTF. In DNA form, the CDR3 reads TGCGCCAGCAGCTTTTACGGCGATAGCGATGAGATCTACACCTTC.

This chain uses TRBV5-5 with TRBJ1-2, with D tentatively TRBD1 (6 bases). V dropped 0 bases and J dropped 4 bases, with 16 bases sitting between them. Germline V gene data show CDR1 as SGHKS and CDR2 as YYEKEE (reference sequence). The CDR3 contains 16 residues. Written as DNA, the CDR3 is TGTGCCAGCAGCTTGGATCCCGGACAGATGGTCTATGGCTACACCTTC. This encodes CASSLDPGQMVYGYTF.

The V call is TRBV10-3, the J call TRBJ2-1; D possibly corresponds to TRBD2 (5 bases). This CDR3 contains 16 residues. V lost 1 base and J 8 bases, leaving 18 bases between the germline ends. The germline V gene has CDR1 ENHRY and CDR2 SYGVKD. The CDR3 loop reads CAISEYPSGAGDEQFF. The CDR3 coding sequence is TGTGCCATCAGTGAGTACCCCAGCGGTGCAGGTGATGAGCAGTTCTTC.

The chain couples TRBV24-1 to TRBJ2-3, with 7 bases aligning to TRBD1. The CDR3 is 18 residues long. V was pared by 0 bases and J by 3 bases, with 11 bases of the junction left unmatched. Germline-derived CDR1 and CDR2 are KGHDR and SFDVKD. CDR3 sequence: CATSDLPLRQGETDTQYF. CDR3 sequence (DNA): TGTGCCACCAGTGATTTGCCGTTAAGGCAGGGGGAGACAGATACGCAGTATTTT.

This chain joins TRBV11-3 and TRBJ2-3, with TRBD2 matching over 15 bases. The trim removed 5 bases at V and 4 bases at J, leaving 7 bases unmatched. From germline, CDR1 is SGHNT and CDR2 YENEEA. There are 17 residues in the CDR3. Here the CDR3 reads CASSHGTSGGWADTQYF. The CDR3 bases are TGTGCCAGCAGCCACGGGACTAGCGGGGGGTGGGCAGATACGCAGTATTTT.

This CDR3 is CASSVGVRGTDTQYF. The CDR3 bases are TGTGCCAGCAGCGTAGGGGTCCGGGGCACAGATACGCAGTATTTT. This chain joins TRBV9 and TRBJ2-3; D gene ambiguous. Germline lookup yields CDR1 SGDLS and CDR2 YYNGEE. V lost 0 bases, J lost 1 base, and 9 bases lay in between. The CDR3 runs 15 residues. Using reference TRBV9 and TRBJ2-3 for the parts outside the CDR3, the full variable domain is DSGVTQTPKHLITATGQRVTLRCSPRSGDLSVYWYQQSLDQGLQFLIQYYNGEERAKGNILERFSAQQFPDLHSELNLSSLELGDSALYFCASSVGVRGTDTQYFGPGTRLTVL.

The CDR3 bases are TGCAGCGTGGCCGGACAGGGAGGCTACACCTTC. This translates into CSVAGQGGYTF. The chain joins TRBV29-1 to TRBJ1-2; 8 bases line up with TRBD1. Unmatched junction bases numbered 5, after V lost 6 bases and J lost 8 bases. Germline loops: CDR1 SQVTM, CDR2 ANQGSEA. There are 11 residues in the CDR3.

The chain uses TRBV18 and TRBJ1-2; perhaps TRBD1 as D (5 bases). This CDR3 is built from 16 residues. The V gene lost 2 bases and the J gene lost 4 bases, with 17 bases spanning the gap. Germline CDR1 reads KGHSH; CDR2 reads LQKENI. The CDR3 spells CASSPNTPTESYGYTF. In nucleotides, the CDR3 is TGTGCCAGCTCACCAAACACTCCGACAGAGTCCTATGGCTACACCTTC.

This clone was seen a handful of times. The V gene is TRBV6-5, the J gene TRBJ1-6; 7 nucleotides line up with TRBD1. The CDR3 is made up of 13 amino acids. The J segment lost 13 bases and the V segment lost 8 bases, leaving 11 bases of the junction unmatched. Looked up from germline, CDR1 is MNHEY and CDR2 is SVGAGI. DNA for the CDR3: TGTGCCAGCCTCGACAGGGCCCCATCGCCCCTCCACTTT. Amino acid sequence: CASLDRAPSPLHF.

This rearrangement joins TRBV2 to TRBJ2-7; 8 bases align to TRBD2. Germline V gene lookup returns CDR1 SNHLY and CDR2 FYNNEI. The CDR3 sequence is 15 residues long. V was pared by 2 bases and J by 3 bases, with 6 bases of the junction left unmatched. The CDR3 protein is CASSEQTSAYYEQYF. CDR3 bases: TGTGCCAGCAGTGAACAGACTAGCGCTTACTACGAGCAGTACTTC.

The J gene is TRBJ2-4, the V gene TRBV7-9; possible D gene TRBD1, 5 bases. Germline lookup yields CDR1 SEHNR and CDR2 FQNEAQ (reference sequence). V lost 5 bases and J lost 0, with 14 bases in between. The CDR3 has 16 amino acids. For the CDR3, the DNA is TGTGCCAGCAGCACCCTGACAGCCCGAGCCAAAAACATTCAGTACTTC. Its protein is CASSTLTARAKNIQYF.

Remarks on this clone: The junction and the germline gene differ at one end; a read error may be behind it. V is TRBV24-1 and J is TRBJ2-5; a possible D gene is TRBD2 (5 bases). This CDR3 contains 15 residues. Germline V lookup: CDR1 KGHDR, CDR2 SFDVKD. CDR3 DNA sequence: TGTGCCACCAGTCCATCGTCCGATTTGGGAGAGCCCCAGTACTTC. Translated, it gives CATSPSSDLGEPQYF.

The rearrangement joins TRBV7-9 to TRBJ2-7; possibly TRBD2 for D (5 bases). CDR1 SEHNR and CDR2 FQNEAQ come from the germline V gene (reference sequence). Trimming removed 5 bases at V and 4 bases at J, with 18 bases between. The CDR3 extends over 15 amino acids. This chain's CDR3 is CASSRERTVEYEQYF. CDR3 nucleotides: TGTGCCAGCAGCCGGGAACGGACGGTAGAATACGAGCAGTACTTC.

The genes are TRBV6-5 and TRBJ1-6, with D unresolved. Trimming stripped 2 bases from V and 10 bases from J, with 6 bases between. This CDR3 spans 12 amino acids. The V gene's germline CDR1 is MNHEY and CDR2 SVGAGI. The chain's CDR3 is CASSYAESPLHF. The CDR3 DNA reads TGTGCCAGCAGTTACGCGGAATCACCCCTCCACTTT.

The chain is built from TRBV29-1 and TRBJ1-1, with D perhaps matching TRBD1 (5 bases). Trimming stripped 1 base from V and 4 bases from J, with 13 bases between. The CDR3 contains 14 residues. Germline-derived CDR1 and CDR2 are SQVTM and ANQGSEA. The CDR3 spells CSVEGYGGTTEAFF. CDR3 DNA: TGCAGCGTTGAAGGGTATGGGGGGACCACTGAAGCTTTCTTT.

V is TRBV18 and J is TRBJ2-4, with TRBD2 matching 11 bases. J gave up 11 bases and V 3 bases, and 0 bases lay outside the gene matches. This CDR3 has 12 residues. Germline values: CDR1 KGHSH, CDR2 LQKENI. CDR3 coding DNA: TGTGCCAGCTCACCGGGACTAGCGGTTCAGTACTTC. Residues: CASSPGLAVQYF.